This entry is about one T cell receptor (beta chain). The data originate from a study of T cells in Graves' hyperthyroidism and ophthalmopathy. Trimming removed 6 bases from V and 6 bases from J, with 14 bases in between. Germline V CDR1 and CDR2: LNHNV, YYDKDF (reference sequence). The CDR3 sequence is 13 residues long. TCR beta CDR3 region amplification was performed from RNA transcripts. RT-PCR in the first round (using the HTBI primer set) targeted the TCR CDR3. TCRdb reprocessed the multiplex PCR reads with MiXCR, giving one entry per CDR3 protein. The table records more than 350,000 distinct CDR3 sequences, under 15% of them present only once. PBMCs were obtained from under 13 ml fresh peripheral blood.

J is TRBJ1-2 and V is TRBV15; D is uncertain. The receptor's source is a woman aged 30 to 39 with Graves' hyperthyroidism. Sequenced sample: blood. CDR3 region: CATRPRAADGYTF. The CDR3 bases are TGTGCCACCAGACCTAGGGCAGCCGATGGCTACACCTTC. Based on the CDR3 plus reference TRBV15 and TRBJ1-2, the full variable domain is DAMVIQNPRYQVTQFGKPVTLSCSQTLNHNVMYWYQQKSSQAPKLLFHYYDKDFNNEADTPDNFQSRRPNTSFCFLDIRSPGLGDTAMYLCATRPRAADGYTFGSGTRLTVV.